The 26 T cell receptor beta chains below come from one sample, sequenced in a study of blood T cell repertoires in COVID-19. Clones were sequenced by immunoSEQ multiplex PCR, and TCRdb holds only the in-frame ones, with some missing. The top ten hold 1.5% to 2% of the sample, which has fewer than 200,000 clones, 80% to 90% seen once. The sample consisted of peripheral blood. The receptors were gathered from a man between 18 and 29 years old who had recovered from COVID-19.

The chain carries TRBV27 and TRBJ2-7, with D uncertain. There are 15 residues in the CDR3. CDR1 and CDR2 (germline): MNHEY, SMNVEV (reference sequence). V gave up 6 bases and J gave up 0 bases, with 15 bases separating them. The CDR3 nucleotides read TGTGCCAGCAGGGTGGGCACGCTTAGCTCCTACGAGCAGTACTTC. It is translated as CASRVGTLSSYEQYF.

This chain uses TRBV7-9 with TRBJ2-1, with D possibly TRBD1 on 5 matching bases. V lost 5 bases, J lost 7 bases, and 18 bases lay in between. Per the germline V gene, CDR1 is SEHNR and CDR2 is FQNEAQ (reference sequence). This CDR3 is 15 amino acids long. CDR3 DNA sequence: TGTGCCAGCAGCCAAGCAGGGCCCTCTTGGAATGAGCAGTTCTTC. Translated: CASSQAGPSWNEQFF. The full variable domain, in which reference TRBV7-9 and TRBJ2-1 provide the parts outside the CDR3, is DTGVSQNPRHKITKRGQNVTFRCDPISEHNRLYWYRQTLGQGPEFLTYFQNEAQLEKSRLLSDRFSAERPKGSFSTLEIQRTEQGDSAMYLCASSQAGPSWNEQFFGPGTRLTVL.

V gene TRBV6-5 combines with J gene TRBJ1-5; the D is unclear. V was shortened by 0 bases and J by 6 bases, with 6 bases between the two germline ends. Germline V gene lookup returns CDR1 MNHEY and CDR2 SVGAGI. This CDR3 comprises 13 residues. The CDR3 region is CASSYSYSQPQHF. CDR3 sequence (DNA): TGTGCCAGCAGTTACTCGTACTCTCAGCCCCAGCATTTT.

This clone was detected once. The chain couples TRBV18 to TRBJ2-5; 12 positions match TRBD2. The germline V gene encodes CDR1 KGHSH and CDR2 LQKENI. The length of the CDR3 is 16 residues. Trimming at V came to 0 bases and at J to 2 bases, leaving 1 base not matched to a gene. CDR3 DNA sequence: TGTGCCAGCTCACCACCACTAGCGGGAGGACAAGAGACCCAGTACTTC. As protein: CASSPPLAGGQETQYF.

J is TRBJ2-7 and V is TRBV10-3, with 11 bases fitting TRBD2. There are 16 residues in the CDR3. Germline-derived CDR1 and CDR2 are ENHRY and SYGVKD. The junction had 11 bases not matched to a gene; V was cut back by 8 bases and J by 2 bases. CDR3: CAIAGTSGNWAYEQYF. CDR3 DNA: TGTGCCATCGCCGGGACTAGCGGTAACTGGGCCTACGAGCAGTACTTC.

The rearrangement links TRBV7-3 to TRBJ2-1, with 12 bases fitting TRBD2. The CDR3 is made up of 18 amino acids. The germline gives CDR1 SGHTA, CDR2 FQGTGA. J gave up 0 bases and V 5 bases, and 8 bases lay outside the gene matches. The CDR3 DNA reads TGTGCCAGCAGCCCCGGCCTAGCGGGGGGGAGCTCCTACAATGAGCAGTTCTTC. Its translation: CASSPGLAGGSSYNEQFF.

The chain combines TRBV5-1 with TRBJ2-5, with 9 nucleotides matching TRBD1. With 4 bases clipped from V and 3 bases from J, the junction kept 4 bases outside the gene matches. The V gene's germline CDR1 is SGHRS and CDR2 YFSETQ. The CDR3 covers 14 residues. The DNA of the CDR3 is TGCGCCAGCAGCGGGGACAGGGTGGAAGAGACCCAGTACTTC. Its protein is CASSGDRVEETQYF.

This sequence joins TRBV28 and TRBJ2-1; 10 bases line up with TRBD1. CDR3 size: 17 residues. Germline loops: CDR1 MDHEN, CDR2 SYDVKM. V trimming: 6 bases; J trimming: 1 base; junction bases outside the gene matches: 9. The CDR3, as DNA: TGTGCCAGCAGGGGACAGGGGAAGGCCCATTCCTACAATGAGCAGTTCTTC. This codes for CASRGQGKAHSYNEQFF.

The genes are TRBV29-1 and TRBJ2-3; the match to TRBD2 covers 8 bases. Germline V CDR1 and CDR2: SQVTM, ANQGSEA. This CDR3 is 16 amino acids long. V lost 3 bases and J lost 4; bases outside the gene matches: 12. The CDR3 sequence is CSVDPIGGAGPDTQYF. In DNA form, the CDR3 reads TGCAGCGTTGATCCCATCGGGGGGGCCGGTCCAGATACGCAGTATTTT.

The chain uses TRBV19 and TRBJ1-5; 10 bases match TRBD1. In germline, CDR1 is LNHDA, CDR2 SQIVND (reference sequence). J gave up 6 bases and V 1 base, and 3 bases lay outside the gene matches. The CDR3 is 15 amino acids. The CDR3 reads CASSIGTGGFQPQHF. The CDR3 nucleotides read TGTGCCAGTAGTATAGGGACAGGGGGTTTTCAGCCCCAGCATTTT.

The V call is TRBV5-1, the J call TRBJ2-1, with D possibly TRBD1 on 6 matching bases. This CDR3 comprises 14 residues. With 1 base removed from V and 8 bases from J, the gap between germline ends came to 13 bases. Germline V gene data show CDR1 as SGHRS and CDR2 as YFSETQ. CDR3 region: CASSLNTGSDEQFF. CDR3 sequence (DNA): TGCGCCAGCAGCTTGAATACAGGGTCCGATGAGCAGTTCTTC.

The CDR3 spells CASSYSPAGGKEQYF. DNA for the CDR3: TGTGCCAGCAGTTACTCGCCAGCGGGAGGTAAAGAGCAGTACTTC. This sequence joins TRBV6-5 and TRBJ2-7; 9 positions agree with TRBD2. After removal of 0 bases from V and 7 bases from J, the junction contained 7 bases not matched to a gene. The CDR3 has 15 residues. Germline V gene data show CDR1 as MNHEY and CDR2 as SVGAGI.

This chain connects TRBV7-2 to TRBJ1-4; 7 bases match TRBD1. CDR3 size: 15 residues. Germline V gives CDR1 SGHTA, CDR2 FQGNSA. Trimming took 5 bases from V and 4 from J; bases not matched to a gene: 7. The CDR3 protein is CASSPWTGINEKLFF. The CDR3 nucleotides read TGTGCCAGCAGCCCGTGGACAGGAATTAATGAAAAACTGTTTTTT.

This clone has just one count. CDR3 in amino acids: CASSLNLRGLAEKEQFF. For the CDR3, the DNA is TGTGCCAGCAGCTTAAACCTCCGAGGACTAGCGGAAAAGGAGCAGTTCTTC. The rearrangement links TRBV5-5 to TRBJ2-1; TRBD2 aligns across 10 bases. The CDR3 consists of 17 residues. Germline V CDR1 and CDR2: SGHKS, YYEKEE (reference sequence). V was clipped by 2 bases and J by 10 bases; unmatched bases: 15.

This clone was picked up one time. The chain recombines TRBV7-3 with TRBJ1-1, with D uncertain. The CDR3 has 11 amino acids. V was shortened by 5 bases and J by 11 bases, with 12 bases between the two germline ends. Germline assignment: CDR1 SGHTA and CDR2 FQGTGA. CDR3 bases: TGTGCCAGCAGCGCGGGTGGGCGGGCTTTCTTT. This encodes CASSAGGRAFF.

The rearrangement uses TRBV6-2 or TRBV6-3 and TRBJ2-7, with D possibly matching TRBD1 (5 bases). The CDR3 sequence is 13 residues long. V lost 2 bases to trimming and J lost 1 base, with 6 bases between them. Germline V gene lookup returns CDR1 MNHEY and CDR2 SVGEGT. This CDR3 is CASSYDSSYEQYF. The CDR3 DNA reads TGTGCCAGCAGTTACGACAGTTCCTACGAGCAGTACTTC.

The chain joins TRBV11-1 to TRBJ2-1; 9 bases are a match to TRBD1. This CDR3 has 15 amino acids. J was trimmed by 7 bases and V by 5 bases; bases with no gene match: 9. The germline V gene has CDR1 SGHAT and CDR2 FQDESV (reference sequence). The CDR3 spells CASSLGDRDRNEQFF. As DNA, the CDR3 is TGTGCCAGCAGCCTGGGGGACAGGGATCGTAATGAGCAGTTCTTC.

In its sample, this clone was seen once. J is TRBJ1-6 and V is TRBV27; no reliable D call. CDR3 size: 13 residues. Trimming shortened V by 2 bases and J by 10 bases, and 9 bases separated the two germline ends. The germline CDR1 and CDR2 sequences are MNHEY and SMNVEV (reference sequence). The CDR3 DNA reads TGTGCCAGCAGTTTAGTTTCGGTGTCACCCCTCCACTTT. As protein: CASSLVSVSPLHF.

This chain links TRBV7-2 with TRBJ1-5; 10 nucleotides match TRBD1. The V gene end was trimmed by 5 bases and the J gene end by 9 bases; junction bases not matched to a gene: 16. This CDR3 spans 17 amino acids. Germline V gives CDR1 SGHTA, CDR2 FQGNSA. The CDR3 DNA sequence: TGTGCCAGCAGCGCCCTCTTTGGGACAGGGGTTTCTCTGCCCCAGCATTTT. Its protein is CASSALFGTGVSLPQHF. Drawing the rest from reference TRBV7-2 and TRBJ1-5, the complete variable domain is GAGVSQSPSNKVTEKGKDVELRCDPISGHTALYWYRQSLGQGLEFLIYFQGNSAPDKSGLPSDRFSAERTGGSVSTLTIQRTQQEDSAVYLCASSALFGTGVSLPQHFGDGTRLSIL.

Concerning this clone itself: At one boundary the junction diverges from the germline segment, which might be a read error. This rearrangement joins TRBV19 to TRBJ2-3; D is perhaps TRBD2 (6 bases). Per germline, CDR1 LNHDA and CDR2 SQIVND (reference sequence). This CDR3 is built from 13 residues. CDR3: CASRHPGDSPTHF. The CDR3, as DNA: TGTGCCAGTAGGCACCCGGGGGACTCCCCTACCCATTTT. The variable domain in full, completed from reference TRBV19 and TRBJ2-3, reads DGGITQSPKYLFRKEGQNVTLSCEQNLNHDAMYWYRQDPGQGLRLIYYSQIVNDFQKGDIAEGYSVSREKKESFPLTVTSAQKNPTAFYLCASRHPGDSPTHFGPGTRLTVL.

The chain recombines TRBV9 with TRBJ1-3; unclear D gene. From germline, CDR1 is SGDLS and CDR2 YYNGEE. Trimming shortened V by 4 bases and J by 3 bases, and 8 bases separated the two germline ends. The CDR3 runs to 13 residues. This CDR3 is CASSPSGGNTIYF. The CDR3, as DNA: TGTGCCAGCAGCCCCTCGGGTGGAAACACCATATATTTT.

This clone was detected once. V usage is TRBV7-2 and J usage is TRBJ2-1, with 8 bases fitting TRBD2. Germline CDR1 and CDR2: SGHTA and FQGNSA. Losses at the gene ends were 1 base for V and 2 bases for J; bases not matched to a gene: 10. This CDR3 spans 18 amino acids. CDR3 in DNA: TGTGCCAGCAGCTTAGTTGGGTTTACTAGCGGTCCCTACAATGAGCAGTTCTTC. This sequence encodes CASSLVGFTSGPYNEQFF.

The genes are TRBV30 and TRBJ1-1; the D is unclear. CDR1 GTSNPN and CDR2 SVGIG come from the germline V gene (reference sequence). V dropped 3 bases and J dropped 3 bases, with 11 bases sitting between them. The CDR3 consists of 13 residues. CDR3 sequence: CAWSPILDTEAFF. The CDR3 DNA sequence: TGTGCCTGGAGCCCTATACTGGACACTGAAGCTTTCTTT.

This clone is medium-sized (0.01 to 0.1%) in the sample. This chain uses TRBV4-3 with TRBJ2-1; no clear D. This CDR3 contains 14 residues. CDR1 and CDR2 from the germline V gene are LGHNA and YSLEER. V lost 0 bases and J lost 8, with 11 bases in between. CDR3 sequence (DNA): TGCGCCAGCAGCCAAGATCTCACTATTCATGAGCAGTTCTTC. Its protein product is CASSQDLTIHEQFF.

J is TRBJ2-1 and V is TRBV7-8; 15 bases line up with TRBD2. The CDR3 extends over 19 amino acids. V trimming: 5 bases; J trimming: 7 bases; junction bases outside the gene matches: 15. Germline V gene sequence: CDR1 SGHVS, CDR2 FQNEAQ. CDR3 nucleotide sequence: TGTGCCAGCAGCCCGGCGGGACTAGCGGGAGGTAGGCAAAGGAATGAGCAGTTCTTC. It specifies CASSPAGLAGGRQRNEQFF.

This clone was detected ten times or more. The chain has TRBV6-5 and TRBJ1-6; TRBD1 agrees at 9 bases. After removal of 5 bases from V and 7 bases from J, the junction contained 3 bases not matched to a gene. The CDR3 is 14 residues long. The germline gives CDR1 MNHEY, CDR2 SVGAGI. In nucleotides, the CDR3 is TGTGCCAGCAGTCACAGGGGGCGGAATTCACCCCTCCACTTT. This gives the protein CASSHRGRNSPLHF.